One TCR beta chain is described in this entry. This clonotype was recorded at least ten times. It has no known antigen specificity. Qualities for individual bases were not recorded, and no much larger clone is one base off. The library was generated by RT-PCR. TCRdb names Illumina HiSeq 2500 as the instrument used. TCRdb trimmed the raw reads at Q25, called clones with MiXCR and kept productive beta chains. Each record represents a unique CDR3 protein, reported with the most common genes and DNA among its rows. This sample lists under 550,000 distinct CDR3 sequences; 7.6% were detected once. The ten largest clones take up roughly 13% of the sample. This entry comes from a study of response to subunit inactivated influenza vaccine (dated by TCRdb to between 2018 and 2020). Some background on the complete study: Deep quantitative T cell receptor repertoire profiling was used in the study to track responses to a trivalent subunit inactivated influenza vaccine.

On the study overall, not on this receptor specifically: According to the authors, only a limited number of new T cells may be recruited by each seasonal influenza vaccination.

V trim: 6 bases; J trim: 3 bases; unmatched bases: 6. From cysteine to phenylalanine, the CDR3 is 14 amino acids long. Of all the DNA, just the CDR3 is kept, 42 bases in frame from base 1. The germline V gene specifies MDHEN as CDR1 and SYDVKM as CDR2. The sample consisted of PBMCs from blood, taken about 23 months after vaccination. The V and J genes are TRBV28 and TRBJ1-2; TRBD1 agrees with 8 junctional bases. This TCR derives from a man between 50 and 75 years old who received an inactivated influenza vaccine. Donor details come from another sample of the same person, matched by shared clones. The CDR3 is CASSQGAGDYGYTF. The DNA sequence follows: TGTGCCAGCAGCCAGGGGGCCGGAGACTATGGCTACACCTTC.